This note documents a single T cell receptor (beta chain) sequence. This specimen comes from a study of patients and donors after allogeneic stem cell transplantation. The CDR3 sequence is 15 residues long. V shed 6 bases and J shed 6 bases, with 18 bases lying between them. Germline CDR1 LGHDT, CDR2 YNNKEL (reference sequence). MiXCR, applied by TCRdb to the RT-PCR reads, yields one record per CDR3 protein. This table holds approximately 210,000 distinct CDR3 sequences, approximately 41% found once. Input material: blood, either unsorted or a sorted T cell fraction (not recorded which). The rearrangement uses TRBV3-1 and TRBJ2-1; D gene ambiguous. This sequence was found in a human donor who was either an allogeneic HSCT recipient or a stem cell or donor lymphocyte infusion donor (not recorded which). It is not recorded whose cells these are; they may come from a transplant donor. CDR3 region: CASSLESPSINEQFF. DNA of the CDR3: TGTGCCAGCAGTCTAGAATCTCCATCCATCAATGAGCAGTTCTTC.